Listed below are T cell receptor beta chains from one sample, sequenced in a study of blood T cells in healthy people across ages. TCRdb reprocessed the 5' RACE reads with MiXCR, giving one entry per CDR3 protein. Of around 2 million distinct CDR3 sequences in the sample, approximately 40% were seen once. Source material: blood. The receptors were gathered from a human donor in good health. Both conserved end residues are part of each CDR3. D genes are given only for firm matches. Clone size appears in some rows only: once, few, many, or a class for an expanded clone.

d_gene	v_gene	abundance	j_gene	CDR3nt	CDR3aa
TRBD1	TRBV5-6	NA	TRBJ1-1	TGTGCCAGCAGCTTGGTAGGCGGGACAGGGAGCACTGAAGCTTTCTTT	CASSLVGGTGSTEAFF
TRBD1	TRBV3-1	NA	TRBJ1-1	TGTGCCAGCAGAACAGGGGTTGCGAACACTGAAGCTTTCTTT	CASRTGVANTEAFF
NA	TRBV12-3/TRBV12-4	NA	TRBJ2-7	TGTGCCAGCAGTTTCAATCTCGGGGTTGGCGAGCAGTACTTC	CASSFNLGVGEQYF
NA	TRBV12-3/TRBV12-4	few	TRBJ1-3	TGTGCCAGCATTTTTAATTTCAGGGGCGACACCATATATTTT	CASIFNFRGDTIYF
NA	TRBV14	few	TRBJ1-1	TGTGCCAGCAGCTATGACAGGACTGAAGCTTTCTTT	CASSYDRTEAFF
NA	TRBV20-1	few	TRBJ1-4	TGCAGTGCTAGAGATCAAGTGACGTCAAATGAAAAACTGTTTTTT	CSARDQVTSNEKLFF
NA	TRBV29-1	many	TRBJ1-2	TGCAGCGTTGAAACAGGGAACTATGGCTACACCTTC	CSVETGNYGYTF
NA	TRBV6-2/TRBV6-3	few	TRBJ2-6	TGTGCCAGCAGCACGCCTAGGATTCGGGCCAACGTCCTGACTTTC	CASSTPRIRANVLTF
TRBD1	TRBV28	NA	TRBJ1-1	TGTGCCAGCAGACAGGGGGCTGCTAGGGAAGCTTTCTTT	CASRQGAAREAFF
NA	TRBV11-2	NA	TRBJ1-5	TGTGCCAGCAGCTTAGGTGGGAGACGGGAGCAGCCCCAGCATTTT	CASSLGGRREQPQHF
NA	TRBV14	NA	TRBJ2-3	TGTGCCAGCAGCCAATTGCGGGGAAAAGGCACAGATACGCAGTATTTT	CASSQLRGKGTDTQYF
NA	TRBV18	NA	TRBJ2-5	TGTGCCAGCTCACCAAGGGGAGCGGCTGAAGGGACCCAGTACTTC	CASSPRGAAEGTQYF
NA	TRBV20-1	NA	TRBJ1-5	TGCAGTGCTAGAGATTTGAGGGCCATCAATCAGCCCCAGCATTTT	CSARDLRAINQPQHF
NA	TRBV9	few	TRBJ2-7	TGTGCCACCCGACGGACGGGGGACTACGAGCAGTACTTC	CATRRTGDYEQYF
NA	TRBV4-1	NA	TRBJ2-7	TGCGCCAGCAGGAAAGGCGGATTCGACTTACGCTACGAGCAGTACTTC	CASRKGGFDLRYEQYF
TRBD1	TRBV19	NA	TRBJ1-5	TGTGCCAGCGGGACAGTGGCGAATCAGCCCCAGCATTTT	CASGTVANQPQHF
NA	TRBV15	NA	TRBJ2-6	TGTGCCACCGGAATCTCTGGGGCCGACGTCCTGACTTTC	CATGISGADVLTF
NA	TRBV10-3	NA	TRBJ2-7	TGTGCCATCAGCTACGAGCAGTACTTC	CAISYEQYF
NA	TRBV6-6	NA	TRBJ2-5	TGTGCCAGCAGTCGCCCGACAGCCGGCCAAGAGACCCAGTACTTC	CASSRPTAGQETQYF
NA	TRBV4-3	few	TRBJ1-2	TGCGCCAGCAGCCCGACGACGATTAGACAGGACATGGATGGCTACACCTTC	CASSPTTIRQDMDGYTF
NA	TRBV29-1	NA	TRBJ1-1	TGCAGCGTTGGGTCGTGGAATATGAACACTGAAGCTTTCTTT	CSVGSWNMNTEAFF
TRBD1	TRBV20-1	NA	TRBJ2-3	TGCAGTGCCCCAGGACAGGGTGGAGTGGATACGCAGTATTTT	CSAPGQGGVDTQYF